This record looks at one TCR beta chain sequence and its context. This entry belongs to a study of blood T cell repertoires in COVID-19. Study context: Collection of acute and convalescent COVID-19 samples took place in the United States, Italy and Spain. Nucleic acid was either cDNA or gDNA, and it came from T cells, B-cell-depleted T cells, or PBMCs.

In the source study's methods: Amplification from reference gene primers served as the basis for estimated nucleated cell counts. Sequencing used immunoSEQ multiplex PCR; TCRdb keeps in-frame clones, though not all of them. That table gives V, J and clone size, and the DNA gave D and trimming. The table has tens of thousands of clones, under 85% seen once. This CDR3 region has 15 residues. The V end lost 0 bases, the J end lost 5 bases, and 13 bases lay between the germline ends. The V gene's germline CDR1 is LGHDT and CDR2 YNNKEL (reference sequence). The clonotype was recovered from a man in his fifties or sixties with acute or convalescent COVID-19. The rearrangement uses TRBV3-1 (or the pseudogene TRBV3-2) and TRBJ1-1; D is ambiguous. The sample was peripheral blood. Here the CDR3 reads CASSQDGAGTTEAFF. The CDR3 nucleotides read TGTGCCAGCAGCCAAGATGGTGCAGGAACAACTGAAGCTTTCTTT.